This is a list of T cell receptor beta chains from one sample in a study of cytomegalovirus exposure and HLA in healthy donors. Assay used: immunoSEQ multiplex PCR; TCRdb lists only in-frame clones, some missing. Altogether about 190,000 clones are present, about nine tenths being singletons, with the ten largest covering 1% to 1.5%. Sequencing was carried out using PBMCs. These receptors were taken from a man aged 25-45 years in good health and CMV-seronegative. Both conserved end residues are part of each CDR3. Fields, in order: V gene, clone size, D gene, J gene, CDR3 DNA, CDR3 protein. A D gene is named only where the DNA matches it firmly. Rows give clone size only sometimes, using once, few, many, or a class for an expanded clone.

>TRBV19|.|.|TRBJ1-4
TGTGCCAGTAGAGGACAGCCGACCGAAAAACTGTTTTTT
CASRGQPTEKLFF
>TRBV19|.|TRBD1|TRBJ1-2
TGTGCCAGTAGTATAGACTCCCGGGACAGGTCCTATGGCTACACCTTC
CASSIDSRDRSYGYTF
>TRBV9|.|.|TRBJ1-1
TGTGCCAGCAGCCCGGGACACCAGAACACTGAAGCTTTCTTT
CASSPGHQNTEAFF
>TRBV10-2|.|.|TRBJ2-5
TGCGCCAGCAGTGAAACTGCAAAAGAGACCCAGTACTTC
CASSETAKETQYF
>TRBV6-5|.|.|TRBJ2-4
TGTGCCAGCAGGAACGGGCCAGGGGTGGACATTCAGTACTTC
CASRNGPGVDIQYF
>TRBV7-9|.|TRBD2|TRBJ2-2
TGTGCCAGCAGAAAATGGGAGGGGCTGACCGGGGAGCTGTTTTTT
CASRKWEGLTGELFF
>TRBV10-3|few|.|TRBJ1-1
TGTGCCATCAGTGAGCGAGGCGGGAACACTGAAGCTTTCTTT
CAISERGGNTEAFF
>TRBV5-1|.|.|TRBJ1-2
TGCGCCAGCAGCTTGGAGACTCCAGCTAACTATGGCTACACCTTC
CASSLETPANYGYTF
>TRBV18|.|.|TRBJ2-2
TGTGCCAGCTCACCACCGTCGACTAGTGTCACCGGGGAGCTGTTTTTT
CASSPPSTSVTGELFF
>TRBV11-2|.|.|TRBJ2-2
TGTGCCAGCAAGGGGATTAACACCGGGGAGCTGTTTTTT
CASKGINTGELFF
>TRBV5-4|.|.|TRBJ1-2
TGTGCCAGCAGCTTGGGGGACATCTATGGCTACACCTTC
CASSLGDIYGYTF
>TRBV7-2|.|.|TRBJ2-1
TGTGCCAGCAGCTCCACAGGGACGATCAATGAGCAGTTCTTC
CASSSTGTINEQFF
>TRBV7-9|.|.|TRBJ1-4
TGTGCCAGCAGCTTAATTGTAGGGGCGGAAAAACTGTTTTTT
CASSLIVGAEKLFF
>TRBV4-2|.|.|TRBJ1-4
TGTGCCAGCAGCCAAGGTCCCCAACAGAGCCATGGGGAAAAACTGTTTTTT
CASSQGPQQSHGEKLFF
>TRBV13|.|.|TRBJ1-3
TGTGCCAGCAGCTTAAATTTCAGGGAGGGGGACACCATATATTTT
CASSLNFREGDTIYF
>TRBV11-2|.|.|TRBJ1-1
TGTGCCAGCAGCTTAGCGAGGGTAGGAGCTTTCTTT
CASSLARVGAFF
>TRBV27|once|TRBD1|TRBJ2-5
TGTGCCAGCAGTCAAACGACAGGGGGGGGGACCCAGTACTTC
CASSQTTGGGTQYF
>TRBV29-1|.|.|TRBJ1-1
TGCAGCGTTGAAACAGGGTATCCTGAAGCTTTCTTT
CSVETGYPEAFF
>TRBV7-8|.|.|TRBJ1-3
TGTGCCAGCAGGCTAGCCTCTGGAAACACCATATATTTT
CASRLASGNTIYF
>TRBV5-1|few|.|TRBJ1-6
TGCGCCAGCAGCGTCACCTATAATTCACCCCTCCACTTT
CASSVTYNSPLHF
>TRBV19|.|.|TRBJ1-5
TGTGCCAGTAGCAGGGATAGCAATCAGCCCCAGCATTTT
CASSRDSNQPQHF
>TRBV4-1|.|TRBD1|TRBJ2-7
TGCGCCAGCAGCCAGGACCGGGACAGGGGCATCTACGAGCAGTACTTC
CASSQDRDRGIYEQYF
>TRBV5-8|.|.|TRBJ2-7
TGTGCCAGCAGCGGCCACAATTGGGAGCAGTACTTC
CASSGHNWEQYF
>TRBV6-1|.|TRBD1|TRBJ2-5
TGTGCCAGCAGCCGCGGACAGGGGGGCCAAGAGACCCAGTACTTC
CASSRGQGGQETQYF
>TRBV6-1|.|TRBD2|TRBJ2-7
TGTGCCAGCAGTGGACTAGCGGGGACGGAGCAGTACTTC
CASSGLAGTEQYF
>TRBV6-6|once|TRBD1|TRBJ2-7
TGTGCCAGCAGCCAAGACAGGGGGGCCTACGAGCAGTACTTC
CASSQDRGAYEQYF
>TRBV7-6|few|TRBD2|TRBJ2-5
TGTGCCAGCAGCCCCGGGAGGCAAGAGACCCAGTACTTC
CASSPGRQETQYF
>TRBV10-1|.|TRBD1|TRBJ2-7
TGCGCCAGCAGTGAAGGTGGGACAGGGCGCCACGAGCAGTACTTC
CASSEGGTGRHEQYF
>TRBV7-6|.|TRBD2|TRBJ2-1
TGTGCCAGCAGCTTAGGTAGCGGGAGCGGTAATGAGCAGTTCTTC
CASSLGSGSGNEQFF
>TRBV6-4|few|.|TRBJ1-5
TGTGCCAGCAGTACTAATAGCAATCAGCCCCAGCATTTT
CASSTNSNQPQHF
>TRBV2|.|TRBD1|TRBJ2-7
TGTGCCAGCAGTGAGGCTCCGGGACAGGGTTCCGAGCAGTACTTC
CASSEAPGQGSEQYF
>TRBV5-6|once|TRBD2|TRBJ2-5
TGTGCCAGCAGCGGACAGTTTGGCGGGGGGTTCCAAGAGACCCAGTACTTC
CASSGQFGGGFQETQYF
>TRBV29-1|.|TRBD2|TRBJ2-7
TGCAGCGTTACTAGCGGGATCTCCTACGAGCAGTACTTC
CSVTSGISYEQYF
>TRBV18|.|TRBD2|TRBJ2-3
TGTGCCAGCTCGCCCAATAGCGGGAGAGGGGATACGCAGTATTTT
CASSPNSGRGDTQYF
>TRBV28|once|TRBD2|TRBJ2-1
TGTGCCAGCAGTCCACTAGCGGACCTATACAATGAGCAGTTCTTC
CASSPLADLYNEQFF
>TRBV4-1|once|.|TRBJ2-5
TGCGCCAGCAGCCTTGTAGCCGTGGAGACCCAGTACTTC
CASSLVAVETQYF
>TRBV6-6|.|.|TRBJ2-6
TGTGCCAGCAGTACAAGGAGGGGAGCCGGGGCCAACGTCCTGACTTTC
CASSTRRGAGANVLTF
>TRBV7-9|.|TRBD2|TRBJ2-3
TGTGCCAGCAGCTTGGGACTAGCGGGGGGTATCACAGATACGCAGTATTTT
CASSLGLAGGITDTQYF
>TRBV7-8|few|.|TRBJ1-6
TGTGCCAGCAGCTTAGGGAGCAGAGCCGGCTATAATTCACCCCTCCACTTT
CASSLGSRAGYNSPLHF
>TRBV27|.|.|TRBJ2-7
TGTGCCAGCAGTTTAGGAGGGAGTCCTTCCTACGAGCAGTACTTC
CASSLGGSPSYEQYF
>TRBV27|.|.|TRBJ2-3
TGTGCCAGCAGTTTCGAAGGGGTCGATAGCACAGATACGCAGTATTTT
CASSFEGVDSTDTQYF
>TRBV18|.|.|TRBJ2-1
TGTGCCAGCTCACCAAGTGTAGAGAACAATGAGCAGTTCTTC
CASSPSVENNEQFF